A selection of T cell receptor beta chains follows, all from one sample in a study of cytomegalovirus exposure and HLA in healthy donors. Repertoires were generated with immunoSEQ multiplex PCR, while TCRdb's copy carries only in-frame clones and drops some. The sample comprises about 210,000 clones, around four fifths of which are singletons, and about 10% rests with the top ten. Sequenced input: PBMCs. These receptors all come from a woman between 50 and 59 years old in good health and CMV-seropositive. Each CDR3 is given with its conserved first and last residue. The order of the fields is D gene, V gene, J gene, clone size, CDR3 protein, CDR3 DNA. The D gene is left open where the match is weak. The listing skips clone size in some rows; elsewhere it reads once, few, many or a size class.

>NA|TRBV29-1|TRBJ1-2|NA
CSVIPIRGGYYGYTF
TGCAGCGTCATTCCCATCCGGGGGGGGTACTATGGCTACACCTTC
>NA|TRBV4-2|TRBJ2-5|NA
CASSRGQQETQYF
TGTGCCAGCAGCCGAGGACAGCAAGAGACCCAGTACTTC
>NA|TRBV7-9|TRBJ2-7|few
CASSRDLSYEQYF
TGTGCCAGCAGCCGGGACTTAAGCTACGAGCAGTACTTC
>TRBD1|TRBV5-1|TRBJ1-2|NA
CASSGGQGYGYTF
TGCGCCAGCAGCGGGGGACAGGGGTATGGCTACACCTTC
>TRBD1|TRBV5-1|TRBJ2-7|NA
CASSLNRGKVDEQYF
TGCGCCAGCAGCTTGAACAGGGGTAAGGTGGACGAGCAGTACTTC
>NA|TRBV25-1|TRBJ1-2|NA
CASSEYVGKRDGYTF
TGTGCCAGCAGTGAATATGTGGGTAAACGGGATGGCTACACCTTC
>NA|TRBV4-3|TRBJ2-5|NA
CASSQDLFQETQYF
TGCGCCAGCAGCCAAGATCTATTCCAAGAGACCCAGTACTTC
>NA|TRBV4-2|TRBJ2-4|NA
CASSKYPGTKNIQYF
TGTGCCAGCAGCAAATATCCAGGGACCAAAAACATTCAGTACTTC
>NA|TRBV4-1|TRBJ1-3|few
CASSQDQRSSGNTIYF
TGCGCCAGCAGCCAAGACCAGAGGTCCTCTGGAAACACCATATATTTT
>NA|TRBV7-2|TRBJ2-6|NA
CASSPMGSGANVLTF
TGTGCCAGCAGCCCAATGGGGAGCGGGGCCAACGTCCTGACTTTC
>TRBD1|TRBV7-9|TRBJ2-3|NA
CASSLYFGTEGTDTQYF
TGTGCCAGCAGCTTATATTTCGGGACAGAGGGCACAGATACGCAGTATTTT
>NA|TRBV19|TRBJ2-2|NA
CASSIEGDTGELFF
TGTGCCAGTAGTATTGAGGGGGACACCGGGGAGCTGTTTTTT
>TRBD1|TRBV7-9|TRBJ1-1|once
CASSLYPDRVTAFF
TGTGCCAGCAGCCTATACCCGGACAGGGTAACGGCTTTCTTT
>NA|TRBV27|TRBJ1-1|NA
CASSSTRTLNTEAFF
TGTGCCAGCAGTTCGACCCGGACACTGAACACTGAAGCTTTCTTT
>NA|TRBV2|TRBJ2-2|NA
CASSADTGELFF
TGTGCCAGCAGTGCGGACACCGGGGAGCTGTTTTTT
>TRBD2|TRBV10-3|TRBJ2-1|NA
CAISDRSGGGQFF
TGTGCCATCAGTGATCGTAGCGGGGGTGGGCAGTTCTTC
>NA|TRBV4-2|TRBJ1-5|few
CASSQATGSNQPQHF
TGTGCCAGCAGCCAAGCTACGGGTAGCAATCAGCCCCAGCATTTT
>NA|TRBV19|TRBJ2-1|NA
CASTMGDTNFNEQFF
TGTGCCAGTACCATGGGGGACACCAACTTCAATGAGCAGTTCTTC
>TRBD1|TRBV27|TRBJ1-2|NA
CASSPGTGAGYGYTF
TGTGCCAGCAGTCCCGGGACAGGGGCTGGCTATGGCTACACCTTC
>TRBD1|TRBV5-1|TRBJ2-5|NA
CASSLGGTGVQETQYF
TGCGCCAGCAGCTTGGGAGGGACAGGGGTCCAAGAGACCCAGTACTTC
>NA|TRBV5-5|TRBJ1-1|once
CASSSQVTEAFF
TGTGCCAGCAGCTCGCAGGTCACTGAAGCTTTCTTT
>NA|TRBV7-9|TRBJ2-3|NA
CASSLERQGTDTQYF
TGTGCCAGCAGCTTAGAAAGGCAGGGCACAGATACGCAGTATTTT
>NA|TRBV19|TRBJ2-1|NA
CASTGGGATYNEQFF
TGTGCCAGTACGGGTGGGGGGGCCACCTACAATGAGCAGTTCTTC
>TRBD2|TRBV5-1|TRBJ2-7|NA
CASSGGGGALNTYEQYF
TGCGCCAGCAGCGGCGGGGGTGGGGCCCTCAATACCTACGAGCAGTACTTC
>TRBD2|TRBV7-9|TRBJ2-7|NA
CSSSTPLAGLSYEQYF
TGTTCCAGCAGCACCCCTCTAGCGGGGCTCTCCTACGAGCAGTACTTC
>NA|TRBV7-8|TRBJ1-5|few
CASRQGISNQPQHF
TGTGCCAGCAGGCAGGGGATTAGCAATCAGCCCCAGCATTTT
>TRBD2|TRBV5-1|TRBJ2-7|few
CASSATGGSSYEQYF
TGCGCCAGCAGCGCCACGGGGGGGAGCTCCTACGAGCAGTACTTC
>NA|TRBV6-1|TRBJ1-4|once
CASSEAATTEKLFF
TGTGCCAGCAGTGAAGCAGCCACCACCGAAAAACTGTTTTTT
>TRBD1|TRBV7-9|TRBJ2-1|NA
CASSLAGTGRHNEQFF
TGTGCCAGCAGCTTAGCGGGGACAGGGCGCCACAATGAGCAGTTCTTC
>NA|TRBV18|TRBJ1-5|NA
CASSPLTGNQPQHF
TGTGCCAGCTCCCCTTTGACAGGCAATCAGCCCCAGCATTTT
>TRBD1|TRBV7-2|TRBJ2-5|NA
CASSRTTGYGTQYF
TGTGCCAGCAGCAGAACGACAGGGTACGGGACCCAGTACTTC
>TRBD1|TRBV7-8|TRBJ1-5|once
CASSLEGQGYNQPQHF
TGTGCCAGCAGCTTAGAGGGACAGGGATACAATCAGCCCCAGCATTTT
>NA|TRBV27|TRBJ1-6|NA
CASHSGGYGSPLHF
TGTGCCAGCCACTCGGGGGGGTACGGTTCACCCCTCCACTTT
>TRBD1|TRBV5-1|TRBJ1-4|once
CASSPGTGPNEKLFF
TGCGCCAGCAGCCCCGGGACAGGCCCTAATGAAAAACTGTTTTTT
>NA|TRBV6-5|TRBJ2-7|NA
CASKGGVYYEQYF
TGTGCCAGCAAGGGGGGGGTTTACTACGAGCAGTACTTC
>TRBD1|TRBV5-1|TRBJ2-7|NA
CASSSSGTGSYEQYF
TGCGCCAGCAGCTCGTCCGGGACAGGGTCGTACGAGCAGTACTTC
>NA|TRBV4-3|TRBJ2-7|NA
CASSQDWWAYEQYF
TGCGCCAGCAGCCAAGATTGGTGGGCTTATGAGCAGTACTTC
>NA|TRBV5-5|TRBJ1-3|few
CASSLLGQPGNTIYF
TGTGCCAGCAGCTTGCTGGGCCAGCCAGGAAACACCATATATTTT
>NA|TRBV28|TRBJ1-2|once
CASSWRGNYGYTF
TGTGCCAGCAGTTGGCGGGGCAACTATGGCTACACCTTC
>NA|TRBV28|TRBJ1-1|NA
CASRPSRGNTEAFF
TGTGCCAGCAGGCCCTCCCGCGGGAACACTGAAGCTTTCTTT
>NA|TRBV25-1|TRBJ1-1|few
CASSRGRTEAFF
TGTGCCAGCAGTCGGGGTCGCACTGAAGCTTTCTTT